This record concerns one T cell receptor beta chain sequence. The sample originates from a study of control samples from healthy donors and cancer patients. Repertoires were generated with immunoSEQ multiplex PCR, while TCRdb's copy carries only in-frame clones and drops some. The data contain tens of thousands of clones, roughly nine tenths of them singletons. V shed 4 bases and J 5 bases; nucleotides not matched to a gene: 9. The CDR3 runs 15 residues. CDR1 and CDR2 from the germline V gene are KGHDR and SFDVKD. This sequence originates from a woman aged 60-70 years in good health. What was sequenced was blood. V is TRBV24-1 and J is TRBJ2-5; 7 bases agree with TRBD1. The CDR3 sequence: CATSDGQAAGETQYF. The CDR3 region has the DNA TGTGCCACCAGTGACGGACAGGCGGCAGGTGAGACCCAGTACTTC.